The 25 T cell receptor beta chains presented below share a single source sample, sequenced in a study of Graves' ophthalmopathy and Graves' hyperthyroidism. CDR3 regions of TCR beta were amplified from RNA transcripts. RT-PCR in the first round used HTBI primers; a second-round multiplex PCR followed. TCRdb re-derived calls from the multiplex PCR reads in MiXCR, one entry per CDR3 protein. The sample carries around 520,000 distinct CDR3 sequences, roughly 39% recorded once. The material sequenced was peripheral blood or thyroid tissue (not recorded which). The receptors come from an adult man with Graves' hyperthyroidism.

The sample holds many counts of this clonotype. This chain connects TRBV5-1 to TRBJ1-1, with 9 bases fitting TRBD1. CDR1 is SGHRS and CDR2 is YFSETQ in the germline V gene. This CDR3 contains 15 residues. The V segment lost 4 bases and the J segment 4 bases; nucleotides outside the gene matches: 8. The CDR3 DNA reads as TGCGCCAGCAGCAGAATACAGGGGGCTGGCACTGAAGCTTTCTTT. Translating it yields CASSRIQGAGTEAFF.

This clonotype came up a few times. V usage is TRBV12-3 or TRBV12-4 and J usage is TRBJ1-1, with D unresolved. The CDR3 totals 12 residues. Trimming removed 3 bases at V and 11 bases at J, with 13 bases between. CDR3 nucleotides: TGTGCCAGCAGTTTCCCTCGAGGGTCGGCTTTCTTT. This codes for CASSFPRGSAFF.

This clonotype was seen at least ten times. The chain is built from TRBV29-1 and TRBJ1-2; possible D gene TRBD1, 6 bases. CDR1 and CDR2 from the germline V gene are SQVTM and ANQGSEA. V shed 3 bases and J shed 0 bases, with 14 bases lying between them. The CDR3 consists of 15 residues. The CDR3 protein is CSVDTNREANYGYTF. DNA for the CDR3: TGCAGCGTTGATACCAACAGGGAGGCTAACTATGGCTACACCTTC.

This clonotype was picked up many times. J is TRBJ2-7 and V is TRBV19; TRBD1 agrees at 8 bases. The CDR3 covers 15 residues. Trimming at V came to 0 bases and at J to 3 bases, leaving 4 bases not matched to a gene. Germline V gene sequence: CDR1 LNHDA, CDR2 SQIVND (reference sequence). The CDR3 nucleotides read TGTGCCAGTAGTATAGACGGGGGACAGGTCTACGAGCAGTACTTC. Encoded protein: CASSIDGGQVYEQYF.

This clonotype has a count of ten or more. V gene TRBV7-9 combines with J gene TRBJ2-7; D is unclear. This CDR3 region has 14 residues. Trimming took off 5 bases at V and 4 bases at J, with 15 bases between the two ends. The germline V gene has CDR1 SEHNR and CDR2 FQNEAQ (reference sequence). CDR3 sequence: CASSPDISPYEQYF. CDR3 in DNA: TGTGCCAGCAGCCCAGACATTTCTCCGTACGAGCAGTACTTC.

This clonotype was recorded a few times. This chain links TRBV4-1 with TRBJ1-4, with 7 bases that match TRBD1. Germline CDR1 MGHRA, CDR2 YSYEKL. CDR3 length equals 15 residues. The junction had 7 bases not matched to a gene; V was cut back by 2 bases and J by 7 bases. CDR3 sequence reads: CASSQQGGVLEKLFF. In nucleotides, the CDR3 is TGCGCCAGCAGCCAACAGGGGGGGGTACTTGAAAAACTGTTTTTT.

This clonotype was counted ten times or more. The genes are TRBV7-6 and TRBJ2-5; no reliable D call. Trimming removed 1 base at V and 5 bases at J, with 11 bases between. This CDR3 is built from 14 residues. Germline V lookup: CDR1 SGHVS, CDR2 FNYEAQ. The CDR3 DNA follows: TGTGCCAGCAGCTTAGAAGGTGCACCGGAGACCCAGTACTTC. Residues: CASSLEGAPETQYF.

This clonotype occurred many times. The chain recombines TRBV12-3 or TRBV12-4 with TRBJ2-7; no firm D call. The CDR3 sequence is 12 residues long. V lost 3 bases and J lost 4, with 7 bases in between. The CDR3, as DNA: TGTGCCAGCAGTTTTAGTACGTACGAGCAGTACTTC. This encodes CASSFSTYEQYF.

This clonotype has ten or more counts. The chain recombines TRBV29-1 with TRBJ1-4, with TRBD1 identical over 7 bases. Germline V gene sequence: CDR1 SQVTM, CDR2 ANQGSEA. CDR3 length equals 13 residues. Trimming took 3 bases from V and 10 from J; bases not matched to a gene: 8. The CDR3 DNA is TGCAGCGTTGAGGCGCAGGGGGAACGAAAACTGTTTTTT. Translated: CSVEAQGERKLFF.

This chain links TRBV7-2 with TRBJ1-5; 7 positions agree with TRBD1. Germline V gene sequence: CDR1 SGHTA, CDR2 FQGNSA. This CDR3 region has 16 residues. V lost 4 bases and J lost 11; bases outside the gene matches: 17. CDR3 nucleotides: TGTGCCAGCAGCTCGACACCGAACAGGGGCCAAGAGACCCAGCATTTT. It specifies CASSSTPNRGQETQHF.

This clonotype was counted only a few times. The V gene is TRBV2, the J gene TRBJ2-1, with TRBD2 identical over 9 bases. There are 15 residues in the CDR3. With V trimmed by 6 bases and J by 3 bases, 6 bases remained unmatched. From germline, CDR1 is SNHLY and CDR2 FYNNEI. The CDR3 DNA follows: TGTGCCAGCAGCCAGACTAGCGGACTCTACAATGAGCAGTTCTTC. Translated, it gives CASSQTSGLYNEQFF.

The V gene is TRBV28, the J gene TRBJ1-1; D is perhaps TRBD1 (5 bases). Germline V lookup: CDR1 MDHEN, CDR2 SYDVKM. Trimming shortened V by 4 bases and J by 1 base, and 10 bases separated the two germline ends. The CDR3 is made up of 14 amino acids. The chain's CDR3 is CASSWGRENTEAFF. CDR3 nucleotides: TGTGCCAGCAGTTGGGGCAGGGAGAACACTGAAGCTTTCTTT.

The sample holds many counts of this clonotype. V and J are TRBV11-2 and TRBJ2-7; 8 bases line up with TRBD1. Per germline, CDR1 SGHAT and CDR2 FQNNGV. V lost 5 bases and J lost 1; bases outside the gene matches: 4. There are 14 residues in the CDR3. CDR3 sequence: CASSKGTGSYEQYF. CDR3 DNA sequence: TGTGCCAGCAGCAAGGGGACAGGTTCCTACGAGCAGTACTTC.

This clonotype has at least ten counts. J is TRBJ2-5 and V is TRBV9; the match to TRBD2 covers 7 bases. The junction had 4 bases not matched to a gene; V was cut back by 0 bases and J by 5 bases. This CDR3 has 14 amino acids. Germline V gene sequence: CDR1 SGDLS, CDR2 YYNGEE. The CDR3 coding sequence is TGTGCCAGCAGCGTAGGACGGGAGGTGGAGACCCAGTACTTC. Protein sequence: CASSVGREVETQYF.

About this clonotype itself: Given the absence of the conserved phenylalanine or tryptophan at the CDR3 end, a read error is likely. Because the CDR3's place on the DNA is in doubt, the DNA is left out and the CDR3 is given as listed by TCRdb. The chain joins TRBV7-3 to TRBJ1-5; the listed D gene, TRBD1, was not tested against the DNA. The CDR3 adds up to 9 amino acids, both ends counted. Germline-derived CDR1 and CDR2 are SGHTA and FQGTGA. CDR3 region: CASSFDVQG.

This chain uses TRBV12-3 or TRBV12-4 with TRBJ1-2; weak D call: TRBD1 (6 bases). The CDR3 length is 15 residues. The germline V and J ends were trimmed by 8 bases and 4 bases, with 20 bases remaining between them. CDR3 coding DNA: TGTGCCAGCGTTGCTAAACGGGACACCGCCTATGGCTACACCTTC. Encoded protein: CASVAKRDTAYGYTF.

This clonotype was picked up many times. The CDR3 coding sequence is TGTGCCAGCAGTTCGGGACAGGGCACTAATGAAAAACTGTTTTTT. This gives the protein CASSSGQGTNEKLFF. This sequence joins TRBV6-5 and TRBJ1-4, with 9 bases identical to TRBD1. V trimming: 4 bases; J trimming: 2 bases; junction bases outside the gene matches: 2. This CDR3 region has 15 residues. Germline CDR1 MNHEY, CDR2 SVGAGI.

This clonotype has at least ten counts. The rearrangement links TRBV4-1 to TRBJ1-1; D is unresolved. The V and J ends lost 0 bases and 2 bases respectively, with 10 bases between them. The CDR3 spans 15 residues. CDR1 and CDR2 (germline): MGHRA, YSYEKL. The CDR3, as DNA: TGCGCCAGCAGCCAAGATGTGAGCCGAAACACTGAAGCTTTCTTT. Its protein product is CASSQDVSRNTEAFF.

This clonotype was counted at least ten times. This sequence joins TRBV7-9 and TRBJ2-2; D possibly corresponds to TRBD1 (6 bases). The CDR3 is made up of 14 amino acids. V was shortened by 5 bases and J by 5 bases, with 12 bases between the two germline ends. The V gene's germline CDR1 is SEHNR and CDR2 FQNEAQ (reference sequence). This CDR3 reads CASSHSGETGELFF. CDR3 nucleotides: TGTGCCAGCAGCCACTCAGGGGAAACCGGGGAGCTGTTTTTT.

The V gene is TRBV2, the J gene TRBJ2-7; TRBD2 matches 9 bases. The better agreement between TRBJ2-1 and the DNA end casts doubt on the J call. This CDR3 is 15 amino acids long. Germline V gene data show CDR1 as SNHLY and CDR2 as FYNNEI. In DNA form, the CDR3 reads TGTGCCAGCAGTGGAGCTAGCGGGACTTACAATGAGCAGTTCTTC. Translating gives CASSGASGTYNEQFF.

This sequence joins TRBV6-1 and TRBJ1-1; D is undetermined. The CDR3 totals 14 residues. Trimming removed 1 base at V and 5 bases at J, with 11 bases between. Germline V gene lookup returns CDR1 MNHNS and CDR2 SASEGT. CDR3 in DNA: TGTGCCAGCAGTGAAGGGGGTGGGAGAACTGAAGCTTTCTTT. It encodes CASSEGGGRTEAFF.

The sample holds many counts of this clonotype. A junction end diverges from the germline sequence, so it may reflect a read error. The chain joins TRBV5-1 to TRBJ1-5, with 9 positions matching TRBD1. This CDR3 region has 15 residues. Germline CDR1 SGHRS, CDR2 YFSETQ. The chain's CDR3 is CASSFGQGSNQPQHF. DNA of the CDR3: TGTGCCAGCAGCTTTGGACAGGGGAGCAATCAGCCCCAGCATTTT.

This clonotype has at least ten counts. The chain joins TRBV7-9 to TRBJ1-1; no reliable D call. This CDR3 region has 14 residues. Germline V CDR1 and CDR2: SEHNR, FQNEAQ (reference sequence). Between the trimmed V and J ends, which lost 1 base and 1 base, there was a span of 7 bases. CDR3 coding DNA: TGTGCCAGCAGCTTAGTTCGGGGGAACACTGAAGCTTTCTTT. This encodes CASSLVRGNTEAFF.

The table lists this clonotype with many counts. V and J are TRBV5-6 and TRBJ2-7, with unresolved D. Trimming shortened V by 3 bases and J by 3 bases, and 7 bases separated the two germline ends. This CDR3 contains 12 residues. Germline CDR1 reads SGHDT; CDR2 reads YYEEEE. The CDR3 here is CASSWEDYEQYF. CDR3 in DNA: TGTGCCAGCAGCTGGGAAGACTACGAGCAGTACTTC.

This clonotype was seen many times. The J gene is TRBJ2-6, the V gene TRBV7-9; 8 bases align to TRBD2. J gave up 12 bases and V 5 bases, and 9 bases lay outside the gene matches. CDR1 and CDR2 from the germline V gene are SEHNR and FQNEAQ (reference sequence). The CDR3 has 14 residues. CDR3 residues: CASSLSTGTSVLTF. In nucleotides, the CDR3 is TGTGCCAGCAGCCTAAGCACCGGGACTAGCGTCCTGACTTTC.